Below, one TCR beta chain is given with its context. Its specificity is not known. The sample is drawn from a study of radiation and T cells in renal cell carcinoma. The wider study: Nephrectomy followed 15 Gy stereotactic body radiation by 4 weeks. Study findings and constraints: Top tumor clonotypes rose in blood 2 weeks post-radiation, then contracted. Without pretreatment biopsies, baseline tumor clonotype presence was undetermined.

The data were produced by immunoSEQ multiplex PCR, yet TCRdb's version contains in-frame clones alone and is incomplete. The sample yields around 46,000 clones, roughly 83% seen once. Time point noted: baseline pretreatment blood. Sample treatment: 15 Gy SBRT to primary tumor, nephrectomy 4 weeks later. V lost 5 bases and J 4 bases, leaving 17 bases between the germline ends. The germline V gene has CDR1 SGHTA and CDR2 FQGNSA. The CDR3 is made up of 15 amino acids. The sequencing here drew on blood, taken from a patient whose treatment included radiotherapy and nephrectomy. The chain recombines TRBV7-2 with TRBJ2-5; D unresolved. The sequence was collected from a woman between 65 and 79 years old with renal cell carcinoma. The CDR3 DNA is TGTGCCAGCAGCGATCTTCTCCGCCCCCGAGAGACCCAGTACTTC. This sequence encodes CASSDLLRPRETQYF.